Reported below is one T cell receptor (beta chain). Clones were sequenced by immunoSEQ multiplex PCR, and TCRdb holds only the in-frame ones, with some missing. The table shows more than 300,000 clones, with roughly four fifths occurring only once. The entry originates in a study of blood T cell repertoires in COVID-19. The CDR3 spans 15 residues. Between the trimmed V and J ends, which lost 2 bases and 5 bases, there was a span of 14 bases. The germline V gene encodes CDR1 SGHTA and CDR2 FQGTGA. Participants' reported clinical history set cohort assignment. This chain connects TRBV7-3 to TRBJ2-3; D is possibly TRBD2 (6 bases). The specimen was PBMCs or T cells enriched from blood (not recorded which). This sequence originates from a woman aged 45 to 65 who had recovered from COVID-19. The CDR3 sequence is CASSLSTGRRDTQYF. DNA for the CDR3: TGTGCCAGCAGCTTATCTACGGGGAGGCGAGATACGCAGTATTTT. Variable domain in full (rest from reference TRBV7-3 and TRBJ2-3): GAGVSQTPSNKVTEKGKYVELRCDPISGHTALYWYRQSLGQGPEFLIYFQGTGAADDSGLPNDRFFAVRPEGSVSTLKIQRTERGDSAVYLCASSLSTGRRDTQYFGPGTRLTVL.